The clone carrying this T cell receptor beta chain was recorded at least ten times. Its target is unknown. Using its own MiXCR run on the RACE reads, TCRdb lists one record per CDR3 protein. This table holds approximately 110,000 distinct CDR3 sequences, 9.5% to 12% found once. Germline-derived CDR1 and CDR2 are LGHNA and YNFKEQ. V lost 0 bases and J 10 bases, leaving 14 bases between the germline ends. The CDR3 has 14 residues. Time point defined: patch test 1, 2 weeks after DPC sensitization. Treatment: therapeutic diphenylcyclopropenone sensitization with weekly scalp DPC. The study drew its donors from alopecia patients who were 18 to 70 years old and suitable for DPC. Whole blood, unfractionated, served as the material for total RNA extraction. This entry belongs to a study of human T cells and chemical hapten exposure. The wider study: Upper back patch tests used 0.01% DPC, scored after 6 days.

Findings of the study overall: Large CDR3 similarity clusters arose significantly more often from expanded TCRs than from controls.

The TCR comes from a woman aged 40-49 years with alopecia areata. Some clones in this sample may be carry-over from other donors' samples. Sequenced material: whole blood, taken in connection with sensitization to the hapten diphenylcyclopropenone (DPC). This sequence joins TRBV4-2 and TRBJ2-3; the D is unclear. CDR3: CASSQDRNSWAQYF. The CDR3 DNA reads TGTGCCAGCAGCCAAGATCGAAACTCTTGGGCGCAGTATTTT.